This TCR beta chain is from a study of cytomegalovirus exposure and HLA in healthy donors. Study-wide points: For cytomegalovirus status, the classifier reportedly gave diagnoses with high specificity and sensitivity. Altogether, 150 to 200 TCR beta chains were recorded as cytomegalovirus-associated. CMV serostatus stood as the only immune exposure information on hand.

Each of the donors was a healthy bone marrow donor. On this clone: Its antigen remains unknown.

The PCR made use of 60 Vbeta and 13 Jbeta primers. TCRdb keeps only in-frame clones here, not all; method: immunoSEQ multiplex PCR. The sample consists of a few hundred thousand clones, around 90% of them appearing once. The sequenced material came from PBMCs. This clonotype was sampled from a girl aged 2 to 9 in good health and CMV-seronegative.

The CDR3 bases are TGTGCCAGCAGCCCAGAGGGCAGGTTTGAGACCCAGTACTTC. Its protein product is CASSPEGRFETQYF. J is TRBJ2-5 and V is TRBV9; D might be TRBD2 (5 bases). This CDR3 region has 14 residues. Trimming stripped 4 bases from V and 5 bases from J, with 15 bases between. Germline CDR1 reads SGDLS; CDR2 reads YYNGEE.